Listed below are T cell receptor beta chains from one sample, sequenced in a study of T cell changes during pregnancy in multiple sclerosis. Profiling relied on immunoSEQ multiplex PCR, and the TCRdb table lists in-frame clones only, not all of them. This sample has around 32,000 clones, with 91% found just once. Material: CD8+ T cells from peripheral blood mononuclear cells, obtained in the second trimester of pregnancy. The source is a female donor in good health, enrolled as a control in a pregnancy study. Both conserved end residues are part of each CDR3. The D gene is left open where the match is weak. Only some rows state a clone size, as once, few, many or a class for expanded clones.

d_call	clone_size	cdr3_length	j_call	v_call	cdr3_nt	cdr3_aa
NA	NA	15	TRBJ1-3	TRBV30	TGTGCCTGGAAAGAAGCCTCCGGGGGGGGAAACACCATATATTTT	CAWKEASGGGNTIYF
NA	NA	12	TRBJ1-1	TRBV6-4	TGTGCCAGCAGTGACGGCGGCACTGAAGCTTTCTTT	CASSDGGTEAFF
NA	few	15	TRBJ1-1	TRBV2	TGTGCCAGCAGTGAGGCAGGGCCCATGAACACTGAAGCTTTCTTT	CASSEAGPMNTEAFF
NA	NA	16	TRBJ2-1	TRBV19	TGTGCCAGGATGAGCCTCGTGCGGAGCTCCTACAATGAGCAGTTCTTC	CARMSLVRSSYNEQFF
NA	NA	15	TRBJ2-3	TRBV7-2	TGTGCCAGCATCGCCCGGGAGCGGAGCACAGATACGCAGTATTTT	CASIARERSTDTQYF
TRBD1	NA	15	TRBJ2-3	TRBV7-9	TGTGCCAGCAGCTTGGGACAGGGTTTCACAGATACGCAGTATTTT	CASSLGQGFTDTQYF
NA	NA	11	TRBJ2-3	TRBV5-6	TGTGCCAGCAGCTCCCGGGATACGCAGTATTTT	CASSSRDTQYF
TRBD1	NA	15	TRBJ1-1	TRBV4-1	TGCGCCAGCAGCCAAGTAGGGGGCATGAACACTGAAGCTTTCTTT	CASSQVGGMNTEAFF
TRBD2	NA	12	TRBJ2-2	TRBV27	TGTGCCAGCAGTTTCGGGGGGAGGGAGCTGTTTTTT	CASSFGGRELFF
NA	NA	14	TRBJ2-3	TRBV27	TGTGCCAGCACTCAACGACTGGGCACAGATACGCAGTATTTT	CASTQRLGTDTQYF
NA	NA	14	TRBJ2-2	TRBV9	TGTGCCAGCAGCGACCGGGTCAACACCGGGGAGCTGTTTTTT	CASSDRVNTGELFF
TRBD1	NA	13	TRBJ1-6	TRBV2	TGTGCCAGCAAGGGCAGGGGGCTTTCACCCCTCCACTTT	CASKGRGLSPLHF
NA	NA	14	TRBJ1-2	TRBV14	TGTGCCAGCAGCCAAGTCGACAGCATCTATGGCTACACCTTC	CASSQVDSIYGYTF
TRBD1	NA	14	TRBJ2-5	TRBV7-7	TGTGCTAGCAGCCGACAGGGCACTCAAGAGACCCAGTACTTC	CASSRQGTQETQYF
NA	NA	14	TRBJ1-1	TRBV6-5	TGTGCCAGCAGTCCCCCCGGGGTGCTCACTGAAGCTTTCTTT	CASSPPGVLTEAFF
NA	once	15	TRBJ1-4	TRBV4-2	TGTGCCAGCAGCCAAGAGGGCAGAGCTAATGAAAAACTGTTTTTT	CASSQEGRANEKLFF
NA	NA	15	TRBJ1-2	TRBV9	TGTGCCAGCAGCGTAGCTCAGGGGTTCGACTATGGCTACACCTTC	CASSVAQGFDYGYTF
NA	NA	14	TRBJ1-1	TRBV29-1	TGCAGCGTCACAGACAACAACTTCAACACTGAAGCTTTCTTT	CSVTDNNFNTEAFF
TRBD1	NA	14	TRBJ2-1	TRBV19	TGTGCCACCAAACCGGGACAGGGCTACAATGAGCAGTTCTTC	CATKPGQGYNEQFF
NA	NA	18	TRBJ2-1	TRBV7-2	TGTGCCAGCAGCTTAGCAGGACCCTTAGCGGACCTACACAATGAGCAGTTCTTC	CASSLAGPLADLHNEQFF
NA	NA	14	TRBJ2-5	TRBV28	TGTGCCAGCAGTTTTCAAGGGGCTGGGGAGACCCAGTACTTC	CASSFQGAGETQYF
NA	NA	14	TRBJ1-2	TRBV6-6	TGTGCCAGCAGTTTCGATGACAGTTCCTATGGCTACACCTTC	CASSFDDSSYGYTF
NA	NA	13	TRBJ1-5	TRBV10-2	TGCGCCAGCATGACAGACAGCCACCAGCCCCAGCATTTT	CASMTDSHQPQHF
NA	NA	16	TRBJ1-1	TRBV4-3	TGCGCCAGCAGCCAAGAACCGAGCAGGGTGAACACTGAAGCTTTCTTT	CASSQEPSRVNTEAFF
NA	NA	16	TRBJ1-6	TRBV11-2	TGTGCCAGCAGCCCTAACCCTGGACAGTCTAATTCACCCCTCCACTTT	CASSPNPGQSNSPLHF
NA	NA	15	TRBJ1-2	TRBV30	TGTGCCTGGAGGATGGTGGACAGACTAAACTATGGCTACACCTTC	CAWRMVDRLNYGYTF
NA	NA	15	TRBJ2-7	TRBV4-3	TGCGCCAGCAGCCAAGAGATGGCCGAGGCCTACGAGCAGTACTTC	CASSQEMAEAYEQYF
TRBD2	NA	15	TRBJ2-1	TRBV27	TGTGCCAGCACCGGGGGGGGGAGCTCCTACAATGAGCAGTTCTTC	CASTGGGSSYNEQFF
NA	NA	14	TRBJ2-5	TRBV27	TGTGCCAGCAGTTCAGCCTTCGGGCAAGAGACCCAGTACTTC	CASSSAFGQETQYF
NA	NA	14	TRBJ2-1	TRBV25-1	TGTGCCAGCAGTCGCGGGGTAGAAGGCAATGAGCAGTTCTTC	CASSRGVEGNEQFF
TRBD1	NA	15	TRBJ1-6	TRBV6-5	TGTGCCAGCAGGCATAGACAGGGGGCCTGGTCACCCCTCCACTTT	CASRHRQGAWSPLHF
TRBD1	NA	16	TRBJ2-5	TRBV7-2	TGTGCCAGCAGCCGTGGACAGGCCCTGTCGCAAGAGACCCAGTACTTC	CASSRGQALSQETQYF
TRBD1	few	15	TRBJ1-5	TRBV6-5	TGTGCCAGCAGTTACGGACAGGGAGGCAATCAGCCCCAGCATTTT	CASSYGQGGNQPQHF
TRBD2	once	14	TRBJ2-1	TRBV27	TGTGCCAGCAGCCTAGCGGGGGGGCTCACTGAGCAGTTCTTC	CASSLAGGLTEQFF
NA	few	11	TRBJ1-1	TRBV7-9	TGTGCCAGCAGCTTCGGACAACGTAATTTCTTT	CASSFGQRNFF
TRBD1	NA	16	TRBJ2-5	TRBV4-1	TGCGCCAGCAGCCAGCATACAGGGGGCGGGCGTAAGACCCAGTACTTC	CASSQHTGGGRKTQYF
NA	once	15	TRBJ1-5	TRBV19	TGTGCCAGTAGTATATTTCAACTCCTCAATCAGCCCCAGCATTTT	CASSIFQLLNQPQHF
TRBD2	NA	14	TRBJ2-1	TRBV11-3	TGTGCCAGCAGCTTAGGGCGGGGGGGCGATGAGCAGTTCTTC	CASSLGRGGDEQFF
NA	NA	12	TRBJ1-1	TRBV29-1	TGCAGCGTCAACAGGGATGACACTGAAGCTTTCTTT	CSVNRDDTEAFF
NA	NA	13	TRBJ2-3	TRBV27	TGTGCCAGCAGTTCCCCCGTCACAGATACGCAGTATTTT	CASSSPVTDTQYF
NA	few	13	TRBJ1-1	TRBV7-9	TGTGCCAGCACGTGGGAGGTCGTCACTGAAGCTTTCTTT	CASTWEVVTEAFF
TRBD1	NA	14	TRBJ1-1	TRBV27	TGTGCCAGCAGTCTATCGGGACAGTTCACTGAAGCTTTCTTT	CASSLSGQFTEAFF
NA	NA	13	TRBJ1-2	TRBV19	TGTGCCAGTAGTCCCCGCACAGCCTATGGCTACACCTTC	CASSPRTAYGYTF
TRBD2	NA	18	TRBJ2-1	TRBV10-2	TGCGCCAGCAGTGAGCGGGGGGGCGGTATCCGCCAGCGAGATGAGCAGTTCTTC	CASSERGGGIRQRDEQFF
TRBD1	NA	14	TRBJ1-1	TRBV27	TGTGCCAGCAGTGGCGGGACAGGGAACACTGAAGCTTTCTTT	CASSGGTGNTEAFF